This T cell receptor (beta chain) is drawn from a study of tumor T cells in aggressive B-cell lymphoma. The CDR3 is made up of 17 amino acids. Using immunoSEQ multiplex PCR, the repertoire was profiled, and TCRdb retains in-frame clones only, with some absent. The table shows some 3,000 clones, with approximately 86% occurring only once. This chain links TRBV21-1 with TRBJ1-1. TRBV21-1 is shown as a pseudogene. The sequenced material came from tumor tissue. The receptor was derived from an adult with diffuse large B cell lymphoma. CDR3 DNA: TGTGCCAGCAGCAACCGTAGTGGGGAGGAATTGAACACTGAAGCTTTCTTT. Translated, it gives CASSNRSGEELNTEAFF.